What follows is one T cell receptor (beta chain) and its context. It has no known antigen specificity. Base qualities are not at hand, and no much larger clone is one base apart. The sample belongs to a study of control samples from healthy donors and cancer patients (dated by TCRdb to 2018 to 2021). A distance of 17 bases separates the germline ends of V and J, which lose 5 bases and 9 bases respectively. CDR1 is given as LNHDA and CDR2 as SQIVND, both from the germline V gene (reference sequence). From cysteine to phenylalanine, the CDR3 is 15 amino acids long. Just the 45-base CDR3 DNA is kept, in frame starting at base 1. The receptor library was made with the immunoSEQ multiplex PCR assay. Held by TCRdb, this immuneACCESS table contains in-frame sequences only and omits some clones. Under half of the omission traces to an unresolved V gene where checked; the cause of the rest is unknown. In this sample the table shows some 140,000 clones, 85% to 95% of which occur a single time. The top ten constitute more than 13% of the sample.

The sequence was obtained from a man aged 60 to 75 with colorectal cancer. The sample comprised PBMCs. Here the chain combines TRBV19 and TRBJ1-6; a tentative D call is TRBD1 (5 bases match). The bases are TGTGCCAGTAGTGAGGGTGCCGGGGGACCTTCACCCCTCCACTTT. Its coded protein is CASSEGAGGPSPLHF.